This T cell receptor (beta chain) was found in a study of T cell responses to AZD1222 COVID-19 vaccine. Clones were read by immunoSEQ multiplex PCR, and TCRdb kept only the in-frame ones, dropping some. The sample includes around 130,000 clones, 80% to 90% of them seen just once. The material was peripheral blood, obtained on day 0 of AZD1222 vaccination. The TCR originated in an adult in good health.

CDR3 in amino acids: CASSFQPGRGEQYF. The CDR3 nucleotides are TGTGCCAGCAGTTTCCAACCCGGGAGGGGCGAGCAGTACTTC. The rearrangement joins TRBV27 to TRBJ2-7; 8 nucleotides match TRBD2. V trimming: 3 bases; J trimming: 6 bases; junction bases outside the gene matches: 7. The CDR3 runs to 14 residues. Per germline, CDR1 MNHEY and CDR2 SMNVEV (reference sequence).